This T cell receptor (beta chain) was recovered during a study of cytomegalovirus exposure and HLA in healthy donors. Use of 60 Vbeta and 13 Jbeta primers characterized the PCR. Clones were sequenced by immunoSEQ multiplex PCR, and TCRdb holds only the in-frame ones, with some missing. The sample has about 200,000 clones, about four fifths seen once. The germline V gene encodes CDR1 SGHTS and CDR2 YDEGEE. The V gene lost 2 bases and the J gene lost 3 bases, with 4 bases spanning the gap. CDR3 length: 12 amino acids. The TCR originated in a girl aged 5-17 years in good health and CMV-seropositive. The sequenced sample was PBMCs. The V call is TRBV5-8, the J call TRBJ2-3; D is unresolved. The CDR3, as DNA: TGTGCCAGCAGCTTCGGGACAGATACGCAGTATTTT. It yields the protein CASSFGTDTQYF.